The sequence of this TCR beta chain was determined in a study of T cell responses to AZD1222 COVID-19 vaccine. Measured with immunoSEQ multiplex PCR; TCRdb has only the in-frame clones, and not every one. The sample lists 110,000 to 150,000 clones, over 85% occurring once. A word on this clone: Its antigen is currently unknown.

The CDR3 has 14 residues. V shed 2 bases and J shed 4 bases, with 9 bases lying between them. The germline CDR1 and CDR2 sequences are SNHLY and FYNNEI. Whole-study findings and limits: The reported proportion of spike-specific TCRs targeting unmutated variant regions was nearly half. Donors skewed white British and female; clonal diversity was possibly underestimated. Mapped onto spike, vaccine-associated CD4 TCRs spanned it and were dominant at 160-218 and 743-854.

The V gene is TRBV2, the J gene TRBJ1-5, with unresolved D. This sequence was found in an adult in good health. The sample in question was peripheral blood, obtained on day 0 of AZD1222 vaccination. The CDR3 nucleotides are TGTGCCAGCAGTGAATCCAGGCCAAATCAGCCCCAGCATTTT. It yields the protein CASSESRPNQPQHF.